This T cell receptor beta chain stems from a study of T cell responses to AZD1222 COVID-19 vaccine. Turning to the study itself: Second-dose recipients at about 4 or about 12 weeks were treated as one pooled group. Notes on the study in general: In the spike-specific TCR repertoire, nearly half reportedly target unmutated variant regions. The donor group comprised mostly white British people and more females; the analysis possibly underestimated clonal diversity. Samples come after the peak T cell response, not at day 14.

The data were produced by immunoSEQ multiplex PCR, yet TCRdb's version contains in-frame clones alone and is incomplete. The profile shows 90,000 to 150,000 clones, around 89% of them singletons. V was pared by 5 bases and J by 8 bases, with 27 bases between. The CDR3 is made up of 17 amino acids. Germline lookup yields CDR1 SGHNT and CDR2 YENEEA. A remark on this clone: What it binds is unknown.

Sequencing used peripheral blood, obtained on day 0 of AZD1222 vaccination. This TCR derives from an adult in good health. The V call is TRBV11-3, the J call TRBJ1-2, with D uncertain. In nucleotides, the CDR3 is TGTGCCAGCAGCCACTGTCGGATGGGAATGGTGCTGTACGGCTACACCTTC. Its translation: CASSHCRMGMVLYGYTF.